This T cell receptor (beta chain) appears in the sequencing data of a study of T cell responses to AZD1222 COVID-19 vaccine. Study findings and constraints: Increases in Spike-specific TCR breadth and depth were seen after two AZD1222 doses.

The table came from immunoSEQ multiplex PCR; TCRdb's copy has only in-frame clones and leaves some out. The table has more than 150,000 clones, about 88% seen once. The CDR3 spans 15 residues. Trimming took 3 bases from V and 4 from J; bases not matched to a gene: 7. The V gene's germline CDR1 is MNHNY and CDR2 SVGAGI (reference sequence). In its sample, this clone was seen once. The antigen is undetermined. The clonotype was recovered from an adult who received the AZD1222 COVID-19 vaccine. The material sequenced was peripheral blood, taken 28 days after the second AZD1222 dose. The chain couples TRBV6-6 to TRBJ2-7; TRBD2 aligns across 9 bases. CDR3 coding DNA: TGTGCCAGCAGTTATCGAGTTAGCGGGAGTTACGAGCAGTACTTC. It specifies CASSYRVSGSYEQYF.